The 30 T cell receptor beta chains presented below share a single source sample, sequenced in a study of blood T cell repertoires in COVID-19. Only in-frame clones appear in the TCRdb table, and some are missing; sequencing was by immunoSEQ multiplex PCR. The profile shows tens of thousands of clones, about 80% of them singletons. Sequenced sample: peripheral blood. Receptors originate from a man of 80 years or more with active or convalescent COVID-19.

This chain uses TRBV2 with TRBJ2-1; tentatively, D is TRBD2 (6 bases). This CDR3 is 13 amino acids long. V was clipped by 3 bases and J by 5 bases, with 8 bases between them. Germline V gives CDR1 SNHLY, CDR2 FYNNEI. The CDR3 sequence: CASSEGLNNEQFF. In DNA form, the CDR3 reads TGTGCCAGCAGTGAGGGACTCAACAATGAGCAGTTCTTC.

The rearrangement links TRBV7-2 to TRBJ2-3; 7 positions agree with TRBD1. With 4 bases clipped from V and 3 bases from J, the junction kept 4 bases outside the gene matches. The CDR3 is 14 amino acids. In germline, CDR1 is SGHTA, CDR2 FQGNSA. CDR3 nucleotides: TGTGCCAGCAGCTCGTCAGGGGGTACAGATACGCAGTATTTT. This translates into CASSSSGGTDTQYF.

The J gene is TRBJ2-1, the V gene TRBV11-2, with 13 nucleotides matching TRBD2. J lost 4 bases, V lost 0 bases, and 3 bases had no gene match. In germline, CDR1 is SGHAT, CDR2 FQNNGV. The CDR3 runs to 17 residues. This CDR3 reads CASSLELAGGFYNEQFF. The DNA of the CDR3 is TGTGCCAGCAGCTTAGAACTAGCGGGGGGGTTTTACAATGAGCAGTTCTTC.

This clone occurred a few times. The chain combines TRBV7-9 with TRBJ2-4; 8 bases map to TRBD1. This CDR3 contains 15 residues. The germline CDR1 and CDR2 sequences are SEHNR and FQNEAQ (reference sequence). J lost 0 bases, V lost 5 bases, and 3 bases had no gene match. CDR3 region: CASSHTGGAKNIQYF. CDR3 nucleotides: TGTGCCAGCAGCCACACAGGGGGAGCCAAAAACATTCAGTACTTC.

The J gene is TRBJ2-2, the V gene TRBV5-4, with 10 positions matching TRBD2. The CDR3 runs 18 residues. V lost 3 bases and J lost 0; bases outside the gene matches: 8. Per the germline V gene, CDR1 is SGHNT and CDR2 is YYREEE (reference sequence). CDR3 residues: CASSSASGSSSNTGELFF. In nucleotides, the CDR3 is TGTGCCAGCAGCTCAGCTAGCGGGAGTTCGTCGAACACCGGGGAGCTGTTTTTT.

The rearrangement uses TRBV4-2 and TRBJ1-3; 7 bases match TRBD1. The trim removed 5 bases at V and 0 bases at J, leaving 10 bases unmatched. Germline V gives CDR1 LGHNA, CDR2 YNFKEQ. This CDR3 comprises 17 residues. CDR3 loop: CASSYSGTVISGNTIYF. CDR3 DNA sequence: TGTGCCAGCAGCTATTCCGGGACAGTGATCTCTGGAAACACCATATATTTT.

The V call is TRBV18, the J call TRBJ2-1; TRBD2 matches 9 bases. V lost 4 bases and J lost 1; bases outside the gene matches: 2. This CDR3 is built from 15 residues. CDR1 is KGHSH, CDR2 LQKENI, per germline. The CDR3 nucleotides are TGTGCCAGCTCACGGACTAGCGTTTCCTACAATGAGCAGTTCTTC. It yields the protein CASSRTSVSYNEQFF.

The chain recombines TRBV5-1 with TRBJ2-1; 8 nucleotides align to TRBD1. The CDR3 extends over 18 amino acids. V lost 0 bases and J lost 0; bases outside the gene matches: 8. CDR1 and CDR2 from the germline V gene are SGHRS and YFSETQ. The CDR3 loop reads CASSLVGQGTSSYNEQFF. The CDR3 coding sequence is TGCGCCAGCAGCTTGGTAGGACAGGGAACGAGCTCCTACAATGAGCAGTTCTTC.

V gene TRBV5-4 combines with J gene TRBJ2-7; possible D gene TRBD2, 7 bases. Trimming cost V 4 bases and J 2 bases, with 16 bases left between them. CDR1 and CDR2 from the germline V gene are SGHNT and YYREEE (reference sequence). This CDR3 comprises 15 residues. CDR3 amino acids: CASSQGGARAYEQYF. CDR3 nucleotides: TGTGCCAGCAGCCAAGGGGGGGCCCGGGCCTACGAGCAGTACTTC.

The CDR3 DNA reads TGTGCCAGTAGTATAGGGAGCACCGGGGAGCTGTTTTTT. Protein sequence: CASSIGSTGELFF. J is TRBJ2-2 and V is TRBV19, with D uncertain. CDR1 is LNHDA, CDR2 SQIVND, per germline (reference sequence). The V gene lost 1 base and the J gene lost 4 bases, with 4 bases spanning the gap. The CDR3 runs to 13 residues.

Here the CDR3 reads CASSLSAGAAEQYF. The CDR3 DNA reads TGTGCCAGCAGTTTATCTGCGGGAGCGGCCGAGCAGTACTTC. The V and J genes are TRBV28 and TRBJ2-7; 7 bases are a match to TRBD2. Germline-derived CDR1 and CDR2 are MDHEN and SYDVKM. This CDR3 contains 14 residues. The V segment lost 1 base and the J segment 6 bases; nucleotides outside the gene matches: 6.

The chain combines TRBV7-2 with TRBJ2-5, with D tentatively TRBD1 (6 bases). In germline, CDR1 is SGHTA, CDR2 FQGNSA. V lost 1 base and J 13 bases, leaving 13 bases between the germline ends. This CDR3 is built from 12 residues. The DNA of the CDR3 is TGTGCCAGCAGCTTAGAAACAGGGCGAGGGTACTTC. As protein: CASSLETGRGYF.

The CDR3 region is CASKTGQVGNEQFF. The CDR3 nucleotides are TGTGCCAGTAAAACAGGGCAGGTTGGGAATGAGCAGTTCTTC. The chain joins TRBV19 to TRBJ2-1, with D perhaps TRBD1 (6 bases). This CDR3 has 14 amino acids. Germline CDR1 is LNHDA and CDR2 is SQIVND (reference sequence). V was trimmed by 7 bases and J by 7 bases, leaving 17 bases between them. Full variable domain (rest looked up from reference TRBV19 and TRBJ2-1): DGGITQSPKYLFRKEGQNVTLSCEQNLNHDAMYWYRQDPGQGLRLIYYSQIVNDFQKGDIAEGYSVSREKKESFPLTVTSAQKNPTAFYLCASKTGQVGNEQFFGPGTRLTVL.

The chain employs TRBV5-1 and TRBJ1-1; a weak D match, TRBD1 (5 bases). Germline-derived CDR1 and CDR2 are SGHRS and YFSETQ. The CDR3 contains 12 residues. Trimming shortened V by 5 bases and J by 4 bases, and 9 bases separated the two germline ends. The DNA for the CDR3 is TGCGCCAGCAGGGCAGGGCCCACTGAAGCTTTCTTT. This translates into CASRAGPTEAFF.

This clone was counted between two and nine times. The J gene is TRBJ2-7, the V gene TRBV6-6; TRBD2 aligns across 11 bases. Trimming removed 5 bases from V and 1 base from J; junction bases left unmatched: 13. The germline CDR1 and CDR2 sequences are MNHNY and SVGAGI (reference sequence). CDR3 length equals 18 residues. The DNA of the CDR3 is TGTGCCAGCAGTCAACAAATACCCGGGACTAGCGGTTCCTACGAGCAGTACTTC. Its translation is CASSQQIPGTSGSYEQYF.

This clone was counted a single time. This chain connects TRBV6-1 to TRBJ2-7, with D unresolved. The CDR3 runs 13 residues. V lost 2 bases and J 3 bases, leaving 8 bases between the germline ends. The germline V gene has CDR1 MNHNS and CDR2 SASEGT. The DNA for the CDR3 is TGTGCCAGCAGTGAACGACATTTCTACGAGCAGTACTTC. Its translation: CASSERHFYEQYF.

This chain joins TRBV2 and TRBJ1-1, with 9 bases lining up with TRBD1. From germline, CDR1 is SNHLY and CDR2 FYNNEI. The CDR3 loop spans 12 amino acids. The ends lost 6 bases at V and 7 bases at J; junction bases unmatched: 3. As DNA, the CDR3 is TGTGCCAGCAGACAGGGGGCGAATGAAGCTTTCTTT. Encoded protein: CASRQGANEAFF. Using reference TRBV2 and TRBJ1-1 for the parts outside the CDR3, the full variable domain is EPEVTQTPSHQVTQMGQEVILRCVPISNHLYFYWYRQILGQKVEFLVSFYNNEISEKSEIFDDQFSVERPDGSNFTLKIRSTKLEDSAMYFCASRQGANEAFFGQGTRLTVV.

The J gene is TRBJ1-5, the V gene TRBV6-6, with D possibly TRBD1 on 5 matching bases. This CDR3 contains 15 residues. Germline V gene data show CDR1 as MNHNY and CDR2 as SVGAGI (reference sequence). V lost 4 bases and J lost 1, with 11 bases in between. CDR3 in amino acids: CASSWDGGSNQPQHF. The CDR3 nucleotides read TGTGCCAGCAGTTGGGACGGAGGGAGCAATCAGCCCCAGCATTTT.

This clone came up once. V gene TRBV10-1 combines with J gene TRBJ1-3, with D unclear. The germline V and J ends were trimmed by 5 bases and 0 bases, with 5 bases remaining between them. The germline V gene has CDR1 WNHNN and CDR2 SYGVQD (reference sequence). This CDR3 contains 13 residues. The CDR3 reads CASSPGSGNTIYF. The CDR3 DNA sequence: TGCGCCAGCAGTCCAGGCTCTGGAAACACCATATATTTT.

This clone was picked up one time. V gene TRBV6-5 combines with J gene TRBJ2-1; 11 bases fit TRBD1. CDR1 is MNHEY and CDR2 is SVGAGI in the germline V gene. V trimming: 0 bases; J trimming: 10 bases; junction bases outside the gene matches: 5. This CDR3 contains 15 residues. CDR3 nucleotides: TGTGCCAGCAGTTACTCAGGGACAGGGGGGGACGAGCAGTTCTTC. Amino acids: CASSYSGTGGDEQFF.

The chain links TRBV12-3 or TRBV12-4 to TRBJ2-5; TRBD2 might be the D (5 bases). Trimming shortened V by 5 bases and J by 5 bases, and 9 bases separated the two germline ends. CDR3 size: 12 residues. For the CDR3, the DNA is TGTGCCAGCAGTGCCGGGGTCGAGACCCAGTACTTC. Its protein is CASSAGVETQYF.

The chain carries TRBV19 and TRBJ2-7, with D perhaps matching TRBD2 (5 bases). V dropped 5 bases and J dropped 2 bases, with 16 bases sitting between them. Looked up from germline, CDR1 is LNHDA and CDR2 is SQIVND (reference sequence). The length of the CDR3 is 15 residues. Here the CDR3 reads CASSPPPAGTYEQYF. The CDR3 coding sequence is TGTGCCAGTAGTCCACCCCCCGCGGGTACCTACGAGCAGTACTTC. Full variable domain (rest looked up from reference TRBV19 and TRBJ2-7): DGGITQSPKYLFRKEGQNVTLSCEQNLNHDAMYWYRQDPGQGLRLIYYSQIVNDFQKGDIAEGYSVSREKKESFPLTVTSAQKNPTAFYLCASSPPPAGTYEQYFGPGTRLTVT.

This chain uses TRBV12-3 or TRBV12-4 with TRBJ2-1; weak D call: TRBD2 (5 bases). The ends were cut back, 10 bases at V and 8 bases at J, with 9 bases in the middle. The CDR3 loop spans 10 amino acids. CDR3 sequence (DNA): TGTGCCACGGCCGGGGATGAGCAGTTCTTC. Translation gives CATAGDEQFF.

The CDR3 nucleotides are TGTGCCAGCAGGGACAGGGTGAGCAATTCACCCCTCCACTTT. It codes for CASRDRVSNSPLHF. The rearrangement links TRBV2 to TRBJ1-6; 8 bases align to TRBD1. The length of the CDR3 is 14 residues. V lost 6 bases, J lost 7 bases, and 5 bases stayed unmatched. CDR1 and CDR2 from the germline V gene are SNHLY and FYNNEI.

In this sample, this clone turned up once. This chain uses TRBV4-2 with TRBJ2-2, with 11 bases lining up with TRBD2. The germline gives CDR1 LGHNA, CDR2 YNFKEQ. V trimming: 5 bases; J trimming: 1 base; junction bases outside the gene matches: 6. This CDR3 has 17 residues. In DNA, the CDR3 is TGTGCCAGCAGCGACCCGGGACTAGCGGTGAACACCGGGGAGCTGTTTTTT. It encodes CASSDPGLAVNTGELFF.

The gene calls are TRBV16 and TRBJ1-2; D is possibly TRBD1 (6 bases). The CDR3 loop spans 13 amino acids. Trimming took 0 bases from V and 5 from J, leaving 7 bases between them. Germline V lookup: CDR1 KGHSY, CDR2 FQNENV. The CDR3 protein is CASSQSQGYGYTF. The CDR3 DNA sequence: TGTGCCAGCAGCCAATCGCAGGGGTATGGCTACACCTTC. Using reference TRBV16 and TRBJ1-2 for the parts outside the CDR3, the full variable domain is GEEVAQTPKHLVRGEGQKAKLYCAPIKGHSYVFWYQQVLKNEFKFLISFQNENVFDETGMPKERFSAKCLPNSPCSLEIQATKLEDSAVYFCASSQSQGYGYTFGSGTRLTVV.

The chain is built from TRBV11-3 and TRBJ1-5; no clear D. The CDR3 has 13 residues. Germline CDR1 is SGHNT and CDR2 is YENEEA. Trimming cost V 5 bases and J 2 bases, with 7 bases left between them. The CDR3 DNA is TGTGCCAGCAGCCCCCGGGGCAATCAGCCCCAGCATTTT. Translation gives CASSPRGNQPQHF.

J is TRBJ2-3 and V is TRBV12-5, with a weak D call TRBD1 (6 bases). The CDR3 is 18 residues long. Trimming shortened V by 1 base and J by 3 bases, and 20 bases separated the two germline ends. Per germline, CDR1 LGHNT and CDR2 FRNRAP. The CDR3 bases are TGTGCTAGTGGTTTGGGGAAAACAGGGTCCGGTTGGACAGATACGCAGTATTTT. It specifies CASGLGKTGSGWTDTQYF.

The chain is built from TRBV7-9 and TRBJ2-1; maybe TRBD2 (7 bases). The CDR3 length is 17 residues. Trimming removed 5 bases from V and 0 bases from J, with 17 bases in between. Germline lookup yields CDR1 SEHNR and CDR2 FQNEAQ (reference sequence). CDR3 loop: CASSPRGGGSSYNEQFF. As DNA, the CDR3 is TGTGCCAGCAGCCCCCGTGGGGGCGGGAGCTCCTACAATGAGCAGTTCTTC.

In this sample, this clone turned up once. The genes are TRBV5-5 and TRBJ1-5, with D possibly being TRBD1 (5 bases). Deletions cut 1 base from V and 7 bases from J, with 18 bases between. Per the germline V gene, CDR1 is SGHKS and CDR2 is YYEKEE (reference sequence). The CDR3 has 16 amino acids. Here the CDR3 reads CASSLTTRQRAQPQHF. In nucleotides, the CDR3 is TGTGCCAGCAGCTTGACGACCCGACAGCGGGCCCAGCCCCAGCATTTT.